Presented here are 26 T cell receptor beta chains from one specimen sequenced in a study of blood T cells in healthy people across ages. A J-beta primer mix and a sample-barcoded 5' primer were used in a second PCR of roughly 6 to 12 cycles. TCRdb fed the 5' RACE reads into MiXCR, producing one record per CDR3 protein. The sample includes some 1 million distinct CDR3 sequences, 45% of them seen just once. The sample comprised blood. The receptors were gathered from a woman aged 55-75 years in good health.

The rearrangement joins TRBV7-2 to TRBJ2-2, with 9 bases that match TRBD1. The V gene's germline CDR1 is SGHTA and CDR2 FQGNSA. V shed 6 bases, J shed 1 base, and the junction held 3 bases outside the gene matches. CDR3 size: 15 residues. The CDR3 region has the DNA TGTGCCAGCAGGCCGACAGGGGGGAACACCGGGGAGCTGTTTTTT. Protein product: CASRPTGGNTGELFF.

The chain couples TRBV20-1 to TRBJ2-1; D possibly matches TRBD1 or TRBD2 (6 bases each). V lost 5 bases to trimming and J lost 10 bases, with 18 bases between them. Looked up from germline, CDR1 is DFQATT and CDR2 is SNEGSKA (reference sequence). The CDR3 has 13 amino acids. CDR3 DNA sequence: TGCAGTGCTGCCGAAGGAGGAGGGACAGAGCAGTTCTTC. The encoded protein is CSAAEGGGTEQFF.

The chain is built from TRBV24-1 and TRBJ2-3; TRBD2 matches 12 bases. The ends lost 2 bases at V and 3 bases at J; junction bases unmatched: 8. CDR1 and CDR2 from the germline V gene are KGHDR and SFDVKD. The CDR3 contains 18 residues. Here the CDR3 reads CATSDSGTSGRGTDTQYF. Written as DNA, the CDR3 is TGTGCCACCAGTGATTCCGGGACTAGCGGGCGGGGTACAGATACGCAGTATTTT.

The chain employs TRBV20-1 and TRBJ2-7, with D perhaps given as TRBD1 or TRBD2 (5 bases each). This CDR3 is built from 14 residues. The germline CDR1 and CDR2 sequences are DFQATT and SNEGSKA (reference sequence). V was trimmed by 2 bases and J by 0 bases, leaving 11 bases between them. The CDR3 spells CSARQAGTSYEQYF. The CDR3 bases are TGCAGTGCTAGACAGGCAGGGACCTCCTACGAGCAGTACTTC.

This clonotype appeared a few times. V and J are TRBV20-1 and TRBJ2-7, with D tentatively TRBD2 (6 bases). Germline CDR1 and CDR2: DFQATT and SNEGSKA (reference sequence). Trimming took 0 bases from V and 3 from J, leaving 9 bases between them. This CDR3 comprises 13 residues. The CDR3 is CSARDGRFYEQYF. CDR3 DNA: TGCAGTGCTAGAGATGGGAGGTTCTACGAGCAGTACTTC.

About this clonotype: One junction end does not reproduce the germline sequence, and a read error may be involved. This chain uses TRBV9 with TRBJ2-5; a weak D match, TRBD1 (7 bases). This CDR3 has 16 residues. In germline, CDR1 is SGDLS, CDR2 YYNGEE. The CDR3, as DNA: TGTGCCAGCAGCCGTAAGGACAGGAGGGCACAAGAGACCCGGTACTTC. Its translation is CASSRKDRRAQETRYF.

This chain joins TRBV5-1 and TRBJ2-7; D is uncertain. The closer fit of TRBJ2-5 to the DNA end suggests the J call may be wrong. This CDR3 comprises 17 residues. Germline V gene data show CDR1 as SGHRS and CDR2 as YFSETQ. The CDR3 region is CASSSPYGGSLQETQYF. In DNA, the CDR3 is TGCGCCAGCAGCTCGCCCTATGGCGGATCTCTCCAAGAGACCCAGTACTTC.

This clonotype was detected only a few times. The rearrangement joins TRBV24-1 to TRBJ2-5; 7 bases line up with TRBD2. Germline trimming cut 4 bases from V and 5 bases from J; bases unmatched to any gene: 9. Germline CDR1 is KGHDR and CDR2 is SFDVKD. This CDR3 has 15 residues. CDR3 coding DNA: TGTGCCACCAGTGACCCGACTAGCTTCGGGGAGACCCAGTACTTC. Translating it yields CATSDPTSFGETQYF.

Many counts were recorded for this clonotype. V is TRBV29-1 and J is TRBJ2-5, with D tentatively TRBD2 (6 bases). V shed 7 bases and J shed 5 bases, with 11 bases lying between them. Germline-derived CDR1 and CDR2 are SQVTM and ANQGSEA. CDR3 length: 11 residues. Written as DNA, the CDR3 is TGCAGCGCTGGGGGGTGGGAGACCCAGTACTTC. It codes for CSAGGWETQYF.

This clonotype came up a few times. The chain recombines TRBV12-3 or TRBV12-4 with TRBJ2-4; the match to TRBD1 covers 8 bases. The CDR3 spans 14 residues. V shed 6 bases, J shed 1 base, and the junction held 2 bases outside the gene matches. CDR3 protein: CASRRQGAKNIQYF. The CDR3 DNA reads TGTGCCAGCAGGAGACAGGGGGCCAAAAACATTCAGTACTTC.

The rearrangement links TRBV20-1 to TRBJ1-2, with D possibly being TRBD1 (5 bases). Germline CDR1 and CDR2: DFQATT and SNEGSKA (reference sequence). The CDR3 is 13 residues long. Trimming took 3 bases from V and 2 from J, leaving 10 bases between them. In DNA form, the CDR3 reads TGCAGTGCTAGTCAGGGCAGGAACTATGGCTACACCTTC. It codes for CSASQGRNYGYTF.

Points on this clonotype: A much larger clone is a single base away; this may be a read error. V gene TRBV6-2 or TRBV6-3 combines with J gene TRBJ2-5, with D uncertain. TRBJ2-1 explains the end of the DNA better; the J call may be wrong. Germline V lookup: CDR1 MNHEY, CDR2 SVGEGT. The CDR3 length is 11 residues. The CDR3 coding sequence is TGTGCCAGCAGTTACGGGAAGACCCAGTTCTTC. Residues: CASSYGKTQFF.

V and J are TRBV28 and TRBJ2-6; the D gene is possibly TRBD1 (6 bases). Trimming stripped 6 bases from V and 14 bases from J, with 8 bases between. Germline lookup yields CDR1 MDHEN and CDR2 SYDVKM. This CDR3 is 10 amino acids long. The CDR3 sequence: CASRGAFLTF. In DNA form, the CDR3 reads TGTGCCAGCAGGGGGGCGTTCCTGACTTTC.

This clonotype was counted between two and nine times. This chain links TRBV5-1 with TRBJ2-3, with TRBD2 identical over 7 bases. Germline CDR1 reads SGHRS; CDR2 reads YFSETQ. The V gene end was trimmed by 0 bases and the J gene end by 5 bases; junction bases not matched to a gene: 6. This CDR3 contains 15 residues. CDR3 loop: CASSLVSGEGDTQYF. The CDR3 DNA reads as TGCGCCAGCAGCTTGGTGTCTGGGGAGGGAGATACGCAGTATTTT.

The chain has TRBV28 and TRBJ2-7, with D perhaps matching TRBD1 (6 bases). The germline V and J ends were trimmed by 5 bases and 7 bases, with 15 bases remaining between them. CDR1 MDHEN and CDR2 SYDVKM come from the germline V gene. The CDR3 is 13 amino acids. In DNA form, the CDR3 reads TGTGCCAGCAGTCGGTGGACAGCCGGGGAGCAGTACTTC. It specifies CASSRWTAGEQYF.

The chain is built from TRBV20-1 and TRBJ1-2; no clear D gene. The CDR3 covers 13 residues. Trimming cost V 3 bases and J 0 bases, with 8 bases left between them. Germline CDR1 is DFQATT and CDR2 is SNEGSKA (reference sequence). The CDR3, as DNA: TGCAGTGCTAGCAGAGCAGCTAACTATGGCTACACCTTC. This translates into CSASRAANYGYTF.

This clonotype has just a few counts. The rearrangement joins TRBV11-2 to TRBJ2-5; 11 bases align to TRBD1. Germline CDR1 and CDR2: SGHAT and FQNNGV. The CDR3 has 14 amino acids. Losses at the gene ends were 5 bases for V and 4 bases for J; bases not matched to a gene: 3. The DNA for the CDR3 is TGTGCCAGCAGCCCCGGACAGGGGGCAGAGACCCAGTACTTC. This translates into CASSPGQGAETQYF.

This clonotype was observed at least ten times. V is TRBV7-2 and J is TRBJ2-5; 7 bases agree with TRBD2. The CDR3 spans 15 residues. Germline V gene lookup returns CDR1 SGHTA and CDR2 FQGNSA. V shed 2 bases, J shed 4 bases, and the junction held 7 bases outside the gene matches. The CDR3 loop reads CASSLTGGSRETQYF. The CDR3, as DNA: TGTGCCAGCAGCTTAACCGGCGGGAGTAGAGAGACCCAGTACTTC.

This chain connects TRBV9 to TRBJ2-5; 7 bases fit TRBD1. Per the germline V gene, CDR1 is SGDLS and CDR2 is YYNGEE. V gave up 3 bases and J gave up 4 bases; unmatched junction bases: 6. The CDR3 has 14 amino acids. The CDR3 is CASSAWDSSETQYF. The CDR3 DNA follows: TGTGCCAGCAGCGCCTGGGACAGTTCAGAGACCCAGTACTTC. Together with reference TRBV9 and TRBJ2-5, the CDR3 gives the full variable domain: DSGVTQTPKHLITATGQRVTLRCSPRSGDLSVYWYQQSLDQGLQFLIQYYNGEERAKGNILERFSAQQFPDLHSELNLSSLELGDSALYFCASSAWDSSETQYFGPGTRLLVL.

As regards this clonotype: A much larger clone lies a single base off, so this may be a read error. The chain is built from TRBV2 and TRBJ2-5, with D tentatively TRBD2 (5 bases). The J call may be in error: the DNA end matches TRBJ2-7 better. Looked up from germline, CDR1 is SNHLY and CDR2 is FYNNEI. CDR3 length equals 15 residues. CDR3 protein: CASSPASGGGYEQYF. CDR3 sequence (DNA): TGTGCCAGCAGTCCCGCGAGTGGAGGAGGATACGAGCAGTACTTC.

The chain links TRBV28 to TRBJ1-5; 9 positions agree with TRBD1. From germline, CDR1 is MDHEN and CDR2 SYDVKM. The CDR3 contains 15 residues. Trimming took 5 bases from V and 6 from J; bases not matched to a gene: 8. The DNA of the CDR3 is TGTGCCAGCAGTGTACAGGGGGCTGGGATTCAGCCCCAGCATTTT. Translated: CASSVQGAGIQPQHF.

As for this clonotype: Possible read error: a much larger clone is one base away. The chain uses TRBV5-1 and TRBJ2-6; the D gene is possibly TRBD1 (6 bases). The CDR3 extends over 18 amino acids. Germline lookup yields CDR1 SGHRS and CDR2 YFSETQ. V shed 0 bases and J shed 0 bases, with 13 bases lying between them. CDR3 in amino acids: CASSLGGQFSSGANVLTF. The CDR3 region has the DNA TGCGCCAGCAGCTTGGGAGGACAGTTTAGCTCTGGGGCCAACGTCCTGACTTTC.

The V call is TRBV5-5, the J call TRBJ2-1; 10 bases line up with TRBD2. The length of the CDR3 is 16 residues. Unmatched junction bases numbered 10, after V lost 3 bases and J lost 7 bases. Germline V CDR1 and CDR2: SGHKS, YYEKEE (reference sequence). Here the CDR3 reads CASSSRPGLANNEQFF. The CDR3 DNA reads TGTGCCAGCAGCTCTAGACCGGGACTAGCGAATAATGAGCAGTTCTTC.

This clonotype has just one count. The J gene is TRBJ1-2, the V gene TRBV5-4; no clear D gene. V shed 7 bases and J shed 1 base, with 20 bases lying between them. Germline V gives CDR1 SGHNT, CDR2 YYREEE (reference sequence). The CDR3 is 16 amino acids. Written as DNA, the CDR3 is TGTGCCAGCGGCCAGGTGGCATCCCTTTTTAACTATGGCTACACCTTC. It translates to CASGQVASLFNYGYTF.

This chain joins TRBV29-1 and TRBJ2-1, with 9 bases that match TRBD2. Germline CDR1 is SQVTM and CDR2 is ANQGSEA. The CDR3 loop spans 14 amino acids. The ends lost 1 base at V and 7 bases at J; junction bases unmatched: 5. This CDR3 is CSVEGLAGTNEQFF. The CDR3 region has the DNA TGCAGCGTTGAAGGCCTAGCGGGGACAAATGAGCAGTTCTTC.

In nucleotides, the CDR3 is TGCGCCAGCAGTGACGGCAGGAGGATGAACGAGCAGTACTTC. It specifies CASSDGRRMNEQYF. V is TRBV10-1 and J is TRBJ2-7, with D perhaps matching TRBD2 (5 bases). The CDR3 is 14 amino acids. The germline V gene encodes CDR1 WNHNN and CDR2 SYGVQD (reference sequence). The V and J ends lost 3 bases and 5 bases respectively, with 14 bases between them.